Following are 31 T cell receptor beta chains from one sample sequenced in a study of blood T cell repertoires in COVID-19. Using immunoSEQ multiplex PCR, the repertoire was profiled, and TCRdb retains in-frame clones only, with some absent. Of roughly 260,000 clones in the sample, 88% are singletons; the top ten hold approximately 3.7%. Material: peripheral blood. These receptors were taken from a man aged 60-69 years who had recovered from COVID-19.

This clone was detected only once. V gene TRBV5-1 combines with J gene TRBJ1-3; possible D gene TRBD1, 6 bases. Per germline, CDR1 SGHRS and CDR2 YFSETQ. V lost 1 base and J 2 bases, leaving 13 bases between the germline ends. The CDR3 loop spans 16 amino acids. The CDR3 DNA follows: TGCGCCAGCAGCTTGATCGGCAGGGGAGCTGGAAACACCATATATTTT. Translated: CASSLIGRGAGNTIYF.

The chain employs TRBV7-3 and TRBJ2-3; 7 bases align to TRBD1. Germline V gives CDR1 SGHTA, CDR2 FQGTGA. The CDR3 has 15 amino acids. V was pared by 4 bases and J by 4 bases, with 8 bases of the junction left unmatched. CDR3 protein: CASSSGQQGSDTQYF. The DNA of the CDR3 is TGTGCCAGCAGCTCGGGACAGCAGGGCTCAGATACGCAGTATTTT.

V usage is TRBV6-6 and J usage is TRBJ1-5; D not resolved. Germline lookup yields CDR1 MNHNY and CDR2 SVGAGI (reference sequence). This CDR3 has 16 amino acids. V was clipped by 6 bases and J by 1 base, with 16 bases between them. CDR3 DNA: TGTGCCAGCAGGCCACTTAAGGGAGGGAGCAATCAGCCCCAGCATTTT. Translation gives CASRPLKGGSNQPQHF.

This sequence joins TRBV11-2 and TRBJ2-5; possible D gene TRBD2, 6 bases. The CDR3 is made up of 16 amino acids. Germline V gene data show CDR1 as SGHAT and CDR2 as FQNNGV. Trimming took 2 bases from V and 5 from J, leaving 18 bases between them. The CDR3 sequence is CASSLSEYSGGETQYF. The CDR3 nucleotides are TGTGCCAGCAGCTTATCTGAGTACTCCGGAGGGGAGACCCAGTACTTC.

This clone was recorded only once. This CDR3 is also generated by other DNA sequences in the sample. This chain uses TRBV18 with TRBJ2-3; 9 bases align to TRBD1. With V trimmed by 6 bases and J by 3 bases, 7 bases remained unmatched. Germline V CDR1 and CDR2: KGHSH, LQKENI. The CDR3 runs 15 residues. CDR3 sequence reads: CASSKGQGRTDTQYF. CDR3 nucleotides: TGTGCCAGCTCGAAAGGACAGGGGAGGACAGATACGCAGTATTTT.

The V gene is TRBV5-1, the J gene TRBJ1-1; possibly TRBD1 for D (5 bases). CDR3 length equals 13 residues. The V gene lost 5 bases and the J gene lost 1 base, with 9 bases spanning the gap. Germline V gene data show CDR1 as SGHRS and CDR2 as YFSETQ. CDR3 residues: CASRGLQNTEAFF. Here the CDR3 DNA reads TGCGCCAGCAGGGGACTGCAGAACACTGAAGCTTTCTTT.

V is TRBV7-9 and J is TRBJ2-7; 8 bases map to TRBD1. CDR1 SEHNR and CDR2 FQNEAQ come from the germline V gene (reference sequence). Trimming removed 3 bases from V and 7 bases from J; junction bases left unmatched: 5. The CDR3 loop spans 13 amino acids. CDR3 sequence (DNA): TGTGCCAGCAGCTTCAACAGGGGGAGGGAGCAGTACTTC. Its translation: CASSFNRGREQYF. Drawing the rest from reference TRBV7-9 and TRBJ2-7, the complete variable domain is DTGVSQNPRHKITKRGQNVTFRCDPISEHNRLYWYRQTLGQGPEFLTYFQNEAQLEKSRLLSDRFSAERPKGSFSTLEIQRTEQGDSAMYLCASSFNRGREQYFGPGTRLTVT.

This sequence joins TRBV10-1 and TRBJ1-4; tentative D call: TRBD1 (6 bases). The length of the CDR3 is 13 residues. The V gene's germline CDR1 is WNHNN and CDR2 SYGVQD (reference sequence). The V and J ends lost 2 bases and 8 bases respectively, with 9 bases between them. The CDR3 nucleotides read TGCGCCAGCAGTGAGCCGGACAGCGAAAAACTGTTTTTT. Translating it yields CASSEPDSEKLFF.

V and J are TRBV6-6 and TRBJ1-4, with D hard to call. CDR1 is MNHNY and CDR2 is SVGAGI in the germline V gene (reference sequence). CDR3 length equals 12 residues. The V end lost 6 bases, the J end lost 7 bases, and 9 bases lay between the germline ends. CDR3 in amino acids: CASRRTSEKLFF. Here the CDR3 DNA reads TGTGCCAGCAGACGAACCAGTGAAAAACTGTTTTTT.

This clone was observed a single time. The CDR3 nucleotides read TGTGCCAGTAGGGACAGGGTGAACACTGAAGCTTTCTTT. This encodes CASRDRVNTEAFF. This rearrangement joins TRBV19 to TRBJ1-1; 8 bases map to TRBD1. Trimming cost V 6 bases and J 0 bases; bases outside gene matches: 0. This CDR3 spans 13 amino acids. Germline V CDR1 and CDR2: LNHDA, SQIVND (reference sequence).

V usage is TRBV12-5 and J usage is TRBJ1-1; 10 bases are a match to TRBD1. CDR1 LGHNT and CDR2 FRNRAP come from the germline V gene. With 1 base clipped from V and 10 bases from J, the junction kept 18 bases outside the gene matches. The CDR3 contains 18 residues. The CDR3: CASGLAQLRQGALRRAFF. The DNA for the CDR3 is TGTGCTAGTGGTTTGGCGCAACTTAGACAGGGGGCCTTAAGACGAGCTTTCTTT. The entire variable domain, with the rest obtained from reference TRBV12-5 and TRBJ1-1, is as follows: DARVTQTPRHKVTEMGQEVTMRCQPILGHNTVFWYRQTMMQGLELLAYFRNRAPLDDSGMPKDRFSAEMPDATLATLKIQPSEPRDSAVYFCASGLAQLRQGALRRAFFGQGTRLTVV.

Of note for this clone: Other DNA sequences within the sample encode an identical CDR3. The chain joins TRBV10-3 to TRBJ2-7; no firm D call. CDR1 is ENHRY, CDR2 SYGVKD, per germline. There are 12 residues in the CDR3. Trimming removed 0 bases at V and 4 bases at J, with 4 bases between. CDR3 in amino acids: CAISESYYEQYF. Here the CDR3 DNA reads TGTGCCATCAGTGAGTCCTATTACGAGCAGTACTTC.

V usage is TRBV9 and J usage is TRBJ1-1, with a weak D call TRBD1 (5 bases). Germline V gives CDR1 SGDLS, CDR2 YYNGEE. V shed 3 bases and J shed 2 bases, with 14 bases lying between them. The CDR3 has 15 amino acids. CDR3 DNA: TGTGCCAGCAGCGCCCCGACGGGGGTAAACACTGAAGCTTTCTTT. Its translation: CASSAPTGVNTEAFF.

This clone is a singleton in its sample. The chain has TRBV6-6 and TRBJ1-1; 8 nucleotides agree with TRBD1. Losses at the gene ends were 6 bases for V and 7 bases for J; bases not matched to a gene: 4. The CDR3 extends over 12 amino acids. Germline CDR1 reads MNHNY; CDR2 reads SVGAGI (reference sequence). CDR3 bases: TGTGCCAGCAGCTTTGGACAGGGTGAAGCTTTCTTT. It yields the protein CASSFGQGEAFF.

The chain employs TRBV18 and TRBJ2-2; possible D gene TRBD1, 6 bases. This CDR3 is built from 16 residues. Trimming took 0 bases from V and 5 from J, leaving 13 bases between them. Germline V gene data show CDR1 as KGHSH and CDR2 as LQKENI. Written as DNA, the CDR3 is TGTGCCAGCTCACCACCTCTCAGGGGTAATACCGGGGAGCTGTTTTTT. It yields the protein CASSPPLRGNTGELFF.

This chain's CDR3 is CAAGRRRQETQYF. The DNA of the CDR3 is TGTGCCGCAGGCCGACGGCGCCAAGAGACCCAGTACTTC. The chain carries TRBV30 and TRBJ2-5; no reliable D call. The germline V gene has CDR1 GTSNPN and CDR2 SVGIG (reference sequence). The CDR3 length is 13 residues. Trimming stripped 8 bases from V and 1 base from J, with 14 bases between.

The chain couples TRBV7-2 to TRBJ2-2; TRBD1 is a possible D gene (6 bases). CDR3 length: 14 residues. V dropped 3 bases and J dropped 7 bases, with 12 bases sitting between them. CDR1 and CDR2 from the germline V gene are SGHTA and FQGNSA. The CDR3 loop is CASSFLPRGGELFF. The DNA of the CDR3 is TGTGCCAGCAGCTTTCTTCCCAGGGGCGGGGAGCTGTTTTTT.

The chain employs TRBV18 and TRBJ1-1; maybe TRBD1 (5 bases). The CDR3 covers 13 residues. Trimming removed 3 bases at V and 11 bases at J, with 16 bases between. CDR1 is KGHSH, CDR2 LQKENI, per germline. The CDR3 loop is CASSPGLTIGAFF. The CDR3 nucleotides are TGTGCCAGCTCACCGGGACTCACGATTGGGGCTTTCTTT.

This clone was seen a single time. The rearrangement uses TRBV2 and TRBJ2-3; 8 nucleotides match TRBD2. Germline V CDR1 and CDR2: SNHLY, FYNNEI. J gave up 0 bases and V 7 bases, and 9 bases lay outside the gene matches. The CDR3 covers 16 residues. CDR3 protein: CASNKISGISTDTQYF. CDR3 in DNA: TGTGCCAGCAATAAGATTAGCGGGATTAGCACAGATACGCAGTATTTT.

V is TRBV7-2 and J is TRBJ2-5, with D possibly being TRBD2 (6 bases). This CDR3 has 14 amino acids. Looked up from germline, CDR1 is SGHTA and CDR2 is FQGNSA. V lost 4 bases and J 5 bases, leaving 14 bases between the germline ends. The CDR3 DNA reads TGTGCCAGCAGCTCCCGGGACTGGGGCGAGACCCAGTACTTC. Amino acids: CASSSRDWGETQYF.

The V call is TRBV6-5, the J call TRBJ1-6, with D possibly matching TRBD1 (6 bases). Germline CDR1 reads MNHEY; CDR2 reads SVGAGI. Trimming stripped 8 bases from V and 7 bases from J, with 18 bases between. The CDR3 spans 15 residues. Here the CDR3 reads CASHGGASVNSPLHF. For the CDR3, the DNA is TGTGCCAGCCACGGGGGGGCCTCCGTCAATTCACCCCTCCACTTT.

The chain joins TRBV27 to TRBJ1-1; D uncertain. CDR3 length equals 13 residues. Between the trimmed V and J ends, which lost 6 bases and 4 bases, there was a span of 12 bases. Germline V CDR1 and CDR2: MNHEY, SMNVEV (reference sequence). The CDR3 DNA sequence: TGTGCCAGCAGGGCTGGACTGGCCACTGAAGCTTTCTTT. It translates to CASRAGLATEAFF.

The J gene is TRBJ1-1, the V gene TRBV29-1, with D maybe TRBD1 (6 bases). The V end lost 7 bases, the J end lost 4 bases, and 16 bases lay between the germline ends. CDR3 size: 13 residues. CDR1 is SQVTM, CDR2 ANQGSEA, per germline. This CDR3 is CSARKQGITEAFF. CDR3 in DNA: TGCAGCGCCAGGAAACAGGGTATCACTGAAGCTTTCTTT. Full variable domain (outside the CDR3, taken from reference TRBV29-1 and TRBJ1-1): SAVISQKPSRDICQRGTSLTIQCQVDSQVTMMFWYRQQPGQSLTLIATANQGSEATYESGFVIDKFPISRPNLTFSTLTVSNMSPEDSSIYLCSARKQGITEAFFGQGTRLTVV.

The rearrangement links TRBV6-5 to TRBJ2-3, with TRBD2 matching 11 bases. V dropped 9 bases and J dropped 8; count of bases not matched to a gene: 7. This CDR3 is built from 13 residues. Germline assignment: CDR1 MNHEY and CDR2 SVGAGI. The CDR3 spells CASLLAGGATQYF. The DNA of the CDR3 is TGTGCCAGTCTTCTAGCGGGGGGTGCTACGCAGTATTTT.

This chain uses TRBV13 with TRBJ1-6; 9 bases agree with TRBD1. Losses at the gene ends were 7 bases for V and 9 bases for J; bases not matched to a gene: 7. Per the germline V gene, CDR1 is PRHDT and CDR2 is FYEKMQ (reference sequence). The CDR3 consists of 14 residues. The CDR3 spells CASTLGQGSSPLHF. CDR3 DNA sequence: TGTGCCAGCACCCTTGGACAGGGGAGTTCACCCCTCCACTTT.

This clone has more than one count but fewer than ten. The rearrangement uses TRBV3-1 (or the pseudogene TRBV3-2) and TRBJ1-1; D is undetermined. In germline, CDR1 is LGHDT, CDR2 YNNKEL (reference sequence). The CDR3 has 14 residues. With 8 bases removed from V and 4 bases from J, the gap between germline ends came to 17 bases. CDR3 in DNA: TGTGCCAGCGGTAAGACACCCGAAGGCACTGAAGCTTTCTTT. This gives the protein CASGKTPEGTEAFF.

This clone appeared a single time. This chain connects TRBV3-1 (or the pseudogene TRBV3-2) to TRBJ1-6, with 7 bases identical to TRBD1. Trimming took 2 bases from V and 9 from J; bases not matched to a gene: 10. The CDR3 loop spans 16 amino acids. Germline CDR1 is LGHDT and CDR2 is YNNKEL (reference sequence). CDR3 nucleotides: TGTGCCAGCAGCCAACAGACAGGGTCGATAGGTTCACCCCTCCACTTT. Its protein product is CASSQQTGSIGSPLHF.

Only a few counts were recorded for this clone. The genes are TRBV10-3 and TRBJ1-3; D is unresolved. The V end lost 8 bases, the J end lost 0 bases, and 8 bases lay between the germline ends. This CDR3 has 13 residues. Per germline, CDR1 ENHRY and CDR2 SYGVKD. CDR3 sequence reads: CAIGGHSGNTIYF. CDR3 sequence (DNA): TGTGCCATCGGAGGGCACTCTGGAAACACCATATATTTT.

The V call is TRBV7-3, the J call TRBJ1-1; perhaps TRBD1 as D (5 bases). Germline V CDR1 and CDR2: SGHTA, FQGTGA. This CDR3 spans 16 amino acids. V dropped 5 bases and J dropped 1 base, with 17 bases sitting between them. This CDR3 reads CASSAPSGATNTEAFF. The CDR3 DNA reads as TGTGCCAGCAGCGCCCCTAGCGGGGCTACGAACACTGAAGCTTTCTTT.

The chain employs TRBV3-1 (or the pseudogene TRBV3-2) and TRBJ2-5; the match to TRBD1 covers 7 bases. This CDR3 comprises 15 residues. The V gene's germline CDR1 is LGHDT and CDR2 YNNKEL (reference sequence). The ends lost 1 base at V and 5 bases at J; junction bases unmatched: 7. CDR3 bases: TGTGCCAGCAGCCAAGGAGGGAGCAGGGGGGAGACCCAGTACTTC. This codes for CASSQGGSRGETQYF.

This rearrangement joins TRBV19 to TRBJ2-3, with TRBD1 matching over 8 bases. The CDR3 loop spans 16 amino acids. V shed 3 bases and J 3 bases; nucleotides not matched to a gene: 8. CDR1 and CDR2 from the germline V gene are LNHDA and SQIVND (reference sequence). The CDR3 here is CASSIQTGAGTDTQYF. The CDR3 bases are TGTGCCAGTAGTATCCAGACAGGGGCCGGGACAGATACGCAGTATTTT.